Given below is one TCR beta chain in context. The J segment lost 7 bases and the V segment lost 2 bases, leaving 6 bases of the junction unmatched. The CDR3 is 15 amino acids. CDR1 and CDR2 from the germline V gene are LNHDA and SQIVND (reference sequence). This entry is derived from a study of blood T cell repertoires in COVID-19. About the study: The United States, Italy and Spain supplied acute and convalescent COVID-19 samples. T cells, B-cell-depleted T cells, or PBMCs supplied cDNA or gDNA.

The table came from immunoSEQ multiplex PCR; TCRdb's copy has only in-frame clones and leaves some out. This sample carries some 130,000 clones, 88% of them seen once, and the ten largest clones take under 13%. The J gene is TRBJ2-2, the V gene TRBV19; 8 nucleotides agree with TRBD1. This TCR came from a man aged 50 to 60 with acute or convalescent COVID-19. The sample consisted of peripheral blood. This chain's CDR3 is CASSIRTGGHGELFF. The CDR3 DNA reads TGTGCCAGTAGTATAAGAACAGGGGGGCACGGGGAGCTGTTTTTT.